Given below is one TCR beta chain in context. This clonotype was seen more than once but under ten times. Its antigen target is currently unknown. No much larger clonotype is one base removed from it; base qualities were not supplied. All donors were healthy Caucasians. The twin cohort consisted of three pairs of female monozygotic twins, all aged about 18 to 29 years. CD4+ and CD8+ T cell populations were isolated with positive isolation kits from Invitrogen. The library was obtained by 5' RACE. TCRdb records Illumina HiSeq 2000 as the sequencer. Template switching added a universal primer binding site, and the final cDNA carried a unique molecular identifier that allowed TCR cDNA molecules to be counted accurately. Specific primers in the conserved constant-segment region were used to synthesize first-strand cDNA for TCR alpha and beta chains. To control for contamination, each cDNA library was double barcoded with a SMART-Mk sample barcode plus Illumina barcodes. TruSeq adapter sequences along with Illumina sample barcodes were introduced in two successive PCR steps. Sequencing of the TCR alpha and beta cDNA libraries was done on the Illumina HiSeq platform using custom primers. The study's processing was this. MiGEC was used to process raw reads and extract unique molecular identifiers, and MiXCR was used to find CDR3 positions. For each individual, recombination models were inferred using an EM algorithm with the repgenHMM and IGoR tools. Shared clonotypes were analyzed with the tcR package in R, and sharing was normalized by the product of cloneset sizes. Out-of-frame nonproductive sequences were analyzed to study raw recombination free of thymic and clonal selection effects. TCRdb trimmed the raw reads at Q25, called clones with MiXCR and kept productive beta chains. Under each unique CDR3 protein, matching rows form one entry showing the most common genes and DNA. It is TCRdb's table, rather than the study itself, that gives the V and J calls and clone size. The sample has roughly 540,000 distinct CDR3 sequences on record, about 20% of them singletons. 0.91% of the sample goes to the ten largest clones.

The sample is drawn from a study of identical twins (dated by TCRdb to 2015 to 2016). With respect to the entire study: TCR alpha and beta repertoires from monozygotic twins, unrelated adults of various ages and cord blood were deep-sequenced to test whether fetal clonotypes persist. Replicate twin experiments were performed at different times using different library preparation protocols to rule out contamination.

The CDR3, cysteine through phenylalanine, is 13 amino acids long. CDR3 DNA only is kept here, 39 bases in frame from base 1. Relative to germline, V is 4 bases shorter and J is 7 bases shorter, with 14 bases between their ends. For CDR1 and CDR2, the germline V gene lists SGHTS and YDEGEE. Results the study describes overall, beyond this receptor: Abundant cord blood beta clonotypes had fewer insertions, young adult naive repertoires showed a similar but weaker trend, and memory repertoires showed no such trend. Invariant T cells such as MAIT and iNKT could partly confound zero-insertion analyses, though diverse VJ usage argued against this for most clonotypes. In monozygotic twins, recombination models systematically underestimated out-of-frame TCR alpha sharing, but the models matched the sharing seen between unrelated individuals. Because the same donors could not be followed over many years, the conclusions depended on cross-sectional statistical analysis. Out-of-frame TCR alpha sequences shared between twins showed an excess of low generation-probability sequences compared with coincidental sharing between unrelated individuals. The excess sharing between twins in beta out-of-frame sequences was weaker because fewer shared sequences reduced the signal-to-noise ratio.

These same data were also listed under a study on T cells expressing NK-cell markers. The second study reports: Three sorted T-cell subsets (CD3+CD56+NKG2C+, CD3+CD56+NKG2C- and CD3+CD56-NKG2C+) from several donors had their TCR beta-chain repertoires profiled. Among the eight sequenced donors, seven were HCMV-seropositive and one was HCMV-seronegative. To restrict sorting to alphabetaTCR-expressing T cells, an anti-gammadeltaTCR antibody was added in several experiments. For roughly 6 donors, the dominant CD3+CD56+NKG2C+ clonotypes were among the top 10 CD8+ clonotypes and accounted for about 1.0-7.0% of CD8+ T cells. Those dominant clonotypes were again the most abundant among CD3+CD56-NKG2C+ cells in a handful of donors, at about 28.3-60.1%. Whether the expanded NKG2C-expressing T cell clones were specific for HCMV antigens remained unclear. The study sequenced eight donors, all healthy volunteers chosen at random: three men and five women. To determine HCMV serostatus, a commercial ELISA kit was used to detect HCMV-specific IgG in serum. MIGEC was used to demultiplex reads and group reads by UMI, and MiTCR was used to assemble and quantify clonotypes. To exclude erroneous sequences, only TCR cDNA sequences supported by at least two reads were retained. The tcR package was used for downstream repertoire analysis, with clonotypes matched between fractions based on CDR3 nucleotide sequence plus V segment. VDJmatch was used to annotate antigen specificity against VDJdb, with one amino acid substitution allowed in CDR3.

Specimen: CD4+ T cells sorted from blood. The chain employs TRBV5-8 and TRBJ2-5, with the D assignment possibly TRBD1 or TRBD2, given 5 matching bases for each. The clonotype was recovered from a woman aged 18-30 years in good health. The base sequence is TGTGCCAGCAGCCAGGGACCCCCAGGGACCCAGTACTTC. It translates to CASSQGPPGTQYF.